Listed here are 22 T cell receptor beta chains from one sample, sequenced in a study of T-cell memory formation after mild COVID-19. Each CDR3 protein is one row after TCRdb ran MiXCR on the 5' RACE reads. The profile shows some 490,000 distinct CDR3 sequences, roughly 18% of them singletons. Sequenced input: PBMCs or a T cell subset sorted from them (not recorded which). The source of these receptors is an adult woman who had mild COVID-19 (a few samples of this study predate the infection). Cell type and time point are not known.

The V call is TRBV7-6, the J call TRBJ2-3, with D possibly being TRBD2 (6 bases). The CDR3 totals 19 residues. Trimming stripped 2 bases from V and 4 bases from J, with 25 bases between. CDR1 is SGHVS and CDR2 is FNYEAQ in the germline V gene. CDR3 DNA: TGTGCCAGCAGCTTATTCCGGGCTAATGGGCAGGGAGGCCCAGATACGCAGTATTTT. Residues: CASSLFRANGQGGPDTQYF.

V and J are TRBV4-2 and TRBJ2-7, with 9 positions matching TRBD1. V lost 6 bases to trimming and J lost 1 base; unmatched junction nucleotides: 13. The CDR3 loop spans 17 amino acids. CDR1 LGHNA and CDR2 YNFKEQ come from the germline V gene. The CDR3 nucleotides read TGTGCCAGCAGTTCGTTTGGCGTAGACAGGGGGTCCTACGAGCAGTACTTC. This encodes CASSSFGVDRGSYEQYF.

This chain connects TRBV7-2 to TRBJ1-1; 7 bases are a match to TRBD1. Germline loops: CDR1 SGHTA, CDR2 FQGNSA. This CDR3 has 14 residues. The J segment lost 3 bases and the V segment lost 5 bases, leaving 6 bases of the junction unmatched. CDR3 protein: CASSTKGQYTEAFF. CDR3 nucleotides: TGTGCCAGCAGCACCAAGGGACAGTACACTGAAGCTTTCTTT.

The chain joins TRBV6-5 to TRBJ1-1, with 10 bases lining up with TRBD1. V shed 0 bases and J 5 bases; nucleotides not matched to a gene: 6. This CDR3 region has 16 residues. Germline CDR1 and CDR2: MNHEY and SVGAGI. The CDR3 DNA sequence: TGTGCCAGCAGTTACTCGAGGGACAGGGGACCTACTGAAGCTTTCTTT. Amino acid sequence: CASSYSRDRGPTEAFF.

The chain combines TRBV1 with TRBJ2-7; the D call of TRBD2 is as the table states it, not checked on the DNA. TRBV1 is a recognized pseudogene. This CDR3 is 15 amino acids long. The CDR3 loop reads CTSSHSGTSKYEQYF. The CDR3 DNA follows: TGCACCAGCAGCCATTCCGGGACTAGCAAGTACGAGCAGTACTTC.

This clonotype was found a few times. The gene calls are TRBV15 and TRBJ2-3; D remains unclear. CDR1 LNHNV and CDR2 YYDKDF come from the germline V gene (reference sequence). The CDR3 length is 14 residues. The germline V and J ends were trimmed by 5 bases and 5 bases, with 14 bases remaining between them. The DNA for the CDR3 is TGTGCCACCAGCGCTCTCGGACCGGGAGATACGCAGTATTTT. This encodes CATSALGPGDTQYF.

V gene TRBV20-1 combines with J gene TRBJ1-1, with D maybe TRBD1 (5 bases). There are 14 residues in the CDR3. Trimming pared 3 bases from V and 3 bases from J, leaving 14 bases between. Germline V gene sequence: CDR1 DFQATT, CDR2 SNEGSKA (reference sequence). CDR3 region: CSASSREWDTEAFF. DNA for the CDR3: TGCAGTGCTAGCAGCAGGGAATGGGACACTGAAGCTTTCTTT.

In this sample, this clonotype turned up many times. The rearrangement uses TRBV9 and TRBJ2-5; D is undetermined. The germline V gene encodes CDR1 SGDLS and CDR2 YYNGEE. Trimming removed 0 bases from V and 2 bases from J, with 11 bases in between. CDR3 length equals 15 residues. The CDR3 here is CASSVGRFGQETQYF. In DNA form, the CDR3 reads TGTGCCAGCAGCGTAGGACGGTTCGGTCAAGAGACCCAGTACTTC. The full variable domain, in which reference TRBV9 and TRBJ2-5 provide the parts outside the CDR3, is DSGVTQTPKHLITATGQRVTLRCSPRSGDLSVYWYQQSLDQGLQFLIQYYNGEERAKGNILERFSAQQFPDLHSELNLSSLELGDSALYFCASSVGRFGQETQYFGPGTRLLVL.

This clonotype came up a few times. The V gene is TRBV2, the J gene TRBJ2-1; TRBD2 matches 8 bases. Germline V lookup: CDR1 SNHLY, CDR2 FYNNEI. The ends lost 6 bases at V and 3 bases at J; junction bases unmatched: 10. This CDR3 region has 16 residues. The CDR3 DNA follows: TGTGCCAGCAGCCCCGGGGGCGCGGGGGGCTACAATGAGCAGTTCTTC. Its translation: CASSPGGAGGYNEQFF.

This clonotype was found many times. The chain is built from TRBV12-3 or TRBV12-4 and TRBJ2-7; D not certain. V lost 3 bases, J lost 6 bases, and 6 bases lay in between. The CDR3 length is 11 residues. The CDR3 protein is CASSFGFEQYF. The DNA of the CDR3 is TGTGCCAGCAGTTTTGGGTTCGAGCAGTACTTC.

This clonotype was counted a few times. V is TRBV30 and J is TRBJ1-6, with 9 bases lining up with TRBD1. V was pared by 4 bases and J by 14 bases, with 12 bases of the junction left unmatched. Germline V lookup: CDR1 GTSNPN, CDR2 SVGIG (reference sequence). The CDR3 runs 14 residues. The CDR3, as DNA: TGTGCCTGGAAAAGCGGACAGGGGCTCGGGGCCCTCCACTTT. Protein sequence: CAWKSGQGLGALHF.

The chain employs TRBV7-6 and TRBJ2-7; 9 bases agree with TRBD1. Germline V lookup: CDR1 SGHVS, CDR2 FNYEAQ. CDR3 size: 15 residues. J lost 1 base, V lost 3 bases, and 4 bases had no gene match. The CDR3 loop is CASSFQQGASYEQYF. The CDR3 bases are TGTGCCAGCAGCTTCCAACAGGGGGCTTCCTACGAGCAGTACTTC. Looking up the rest from reference TRBV7-6 and TRBJ2-7 gives the full variable domain: GAGVSQSPRYKVTKRGQDVALRCDPISGHVSLYWYRQALGQGPEFLTYFNYEAQQDKSGLPNDRFSAERPEGSISTLTIQRTEQRDSAMYRCASSFQQGASYEQYFGPGTRLTVT.

This clonotype was detected a few times. The J gene is TRBJ1-1, the V gene TRBV10-3; 7 positions agree with TRBD1. CDR1 is ENHRY and CDR2 is SYGVKD in the germline V gene. Germline trimming cut 3 bases from V and 5 bases from J; bases unmatched to any gene: 6. The CDR3 extends over 14 amino acids. The CDR3 spells CAISDRDSKTEAFF. As DNA, the CDR3 is TGTGCCATCAGTGATAGGGACAGCAAGACTGAAGCTTTCTTT.

This clonotype was recorded at least ten times. The chain joins TRBV19 to TRBJ2-7; D unresolved. From germline, CDR1 is LNHDA and CDR2 SQIVND (reference sequence). The CDR3 covers 14 residues. V lost 4 bases, J lost 3 bases, and 13 bases lay in between. The CDR3 DNA is TGTGCCAGTAGTAAAGGCAGCAGATACTACGAGCAGTACTTC. It yields the protein CASSKGSRYYEQYF.

The table lists this clonotype with a few counts. The conserved final phenylalanine or tryptophan is absent from the CDR3, which likely points to a read error. The chain joins TRBV2 to TRBJ1-2; 10 bases are shared with TRBD1. This CDR3 is built from 13 residues. Germline CDR1 reads SNHLY; CDR2 reads FYNNEI. The junction had 5 bases not matched to a gene; V was cut back by 7 bases and J by 6 bases. The CDR3 region has the DNA TGTGCCAGCAAGGACAGGGGGGCCGATGGCTACACCTCC. Amino acid sequence: CASKDRGADGYTS.

The rearrangement links TRBV6-2 or TRBV6-3 to TRBJ2-1; weak D call: TRBD2 (6 bases). The CDR3 length is 18 residues. Looked up from germline, CDR1 is MNHEY and CDR2 is SVGEGT. V was shortened by 0 bases and J by 7 bases, with 22 bases between the two germline ends. Here the CDR3 reads CASSYSTPGLLPGNEQFF. The CDR3 bases are TGTGCCAGCAGTTACTCGACCCCGGGACTCCTCCCGGGGAATGAGCAGTTCTTC.

The sample holds a few counts of this clonotype. The chain joins TRBV7-6 to TRBJ2-7, with 8 nucleotides matching TRBD2. Trimming at V came to 4 bases and at J to 4 bases, leaving 12 bases not matched to a gene. The CDR3 loop spans 16 amino acids. Germline loops: CDR1 SGHVS, CDR2 FNYEAQ. CDR3 DNA sequence: TGTGCCAGCAGCTCACCGGGGGGGAATGGGGCGTACGAGCAGTACTTC. Protein sequence: CASSSPGGNGAYEQYF.

This chain joins TRBV12-3 or TRBV12-4 and TRBJ2-2; tentatively, D is TRBD1 (5 bases). The CDR3 runs to 15 residues. The V end lost 5 bases, the J end lost 5 bases, and 15 bases lay between the germline ends. The CDR3 sequence is CASSPPGRVTGELFF. CDR3 DNA: TGTGCCAGCAGTCCGCCGGGCAGGGTAACCGGGGAGCTGTTTTTT.

The V gene is TRBV7-9, the J gene TRBJ1-2; D is perhaps TRBD1 (5 bases). Germline V gene sequence: CDR1 SEHNR, CDR2 FQNEAQ (reference sequence). The CDR3 sequence is 14 residues long. Deletions cut 5 bases from V and 3 bases from J, with 13 bases between. This CDR3 is CASSPGIGDYGYTF. CDR3 DNA: TGTGCCAGCAGCCCCGGAATAGGGGACTATGGCTACACCTTC.

This clonotype was detected many times. The V gene is TRBV9, the J gene TRBJ2-1; 9 bases align to TRBD2. The CDR3 covers 14 residues. V shed 7 bases and J 7 bases; nucleotides not matched to a gene: 9. The germline CDR1 and CDR2 sequences are SGDLS and YYNGEE. The CDR3 protein is CASAERLAVNEQFF. For the CDR3, the DNA is TGTGCCAGCGCGGAGAGACTAGCGGTTAATGAGCAGTTCTTC.

The chain recombines TRBV5-1 with TRBJ2-5, with 9 bases identical to TRBD1. The V and J ends lost 0 bases and 0 bases, in that order; junction bases with no gene match: 6. This CDR3 spans 17 amino acids. Per germline, CDR1 SGHRS and CDR2 YFSETQ. In DNA form, the CDR3 reads TGCGCCAGCAGCTTGGGAGGACAGGGGCTGTACCAAGAGACCCAGTACTTC. Translating it yields CASSLGGQGLYQETQYF.

This clonotype was detected only once. The chain joins TRBV9 to TRBJ1-1; D is perhaps TRBD1 (5 bases). Trimming took off 0 bases at V and 4 bases at J, with 7 bases between the two ends. The V gene's germline CDR1 is SGDLS and CDR2 YYNGEE. This CDR3 spans 13 amino acids. The CDR3 sequence: CASSVVGTTEAFF. The CDR3 DNA reads as TGTGCCAGCAGCGTAGTTGGGACCACTGAAGCTTTCTTT.